The source of this TCR beta chain is a study of T-cell reconstitution after alpha-beta-depleted transplantation in children. Unique molecular identifiers were incorporated during preparation of the TCRbeta library. MiXCR, applied by TCRdb to the PCR reads, yields one record per CDR3 protein. The table records 330,000 or so distinct CDR3 sequences, just over 7.5% of them present only once. The CDR3 totals 15 residues. V was shortened by 4 bases and J by 4 bases, with 16 bases between the two germline ends. Germline CDR1 is MDHEN and CDR2 is SYDVKM. This clonotype was picked up many times. Its specificity is unknown. Study-level points and caveats: Reports say that about two months after transplant, the alpha-beta T cells came out of several hundred graft clones that had expanded. After transplant, high TCRbeta diversity at day 60 in some patients arose from surviving recipient T cells and thymic progenitors. One year after transplant, T-cell counts and diversity came mostly from newly produced T cells.

Here the sequenced sample was peripheral blood, taken 360 days after TCRalphabeta/CD19-depleted stem cell transplant. This chain uses TRBV28 with TRBJ2-5, with D uncertain. This clonotype originated in a female patient aged 2-15 years who had a stem cell transplant for Fanconi anemia, so the T cells may come from the graft donor. CDR3 amino acids: CASSSNLQRGETQYF. CDR3 DNA sequence: TGTGCCAGCAGTTCAAACCTGCAACGTGGAGAGACCCAGTACTTC.